The 18 T cell receptor beta chains in this list originate from one sample, sequenced in a study of OX40 agonist ivuxolimab in advanced cancers. Assay: immunoSEQ multiplex PCR; the TCRdb copy retains only in-frame clones and omits some. This table holds tens of thousands of clones, 88% found once. The source material was CD4+ or CD8+ T cells sorted from blood, sampled in a trial of the OX40 agonist ivuxolimab. Receptors originate from an adult with an advanced solid tumor such as melanoma, head and neck, liver or kidney cancer.

The rearrangement uses TRBV25-1 and TRBJ2-5; D might be TRBD2 (6 bases). The V gene lost 7 bases and the J gene lost 7 bases, with 16 bases spanning the gap. CDR1 is MGHDK and CDR2 is SYGVNS in the germline V gene. The CDR3 sequence is 13 residues long. CDR3 nucleotide sequence: TGTGCCAGCATCCCCCCGGGGGTAGTGACCCAGTACTTC. As protein: CASIPPGVVTQYF. Filled out from reference TRBV25-1 and TRBJ2-5, the complete variable domain reads EADIYQTPRYLVIGTGKKITLECSQTMGHDKMYWYQQDPGMELHLIHYSYGVNSTEKGDLSSESTVSRIRTEHFPLTLESARPSHTSQYLCASIPPGVVTQYFGPGTRLLVL.

CDR3 loop: CASSSNYGYTF. In nucleotides, the CDR3 is TGTGCCAGCAGTAGCAACTATGGCTACACCTTC. V and J are TRBV6-6 and TRBJ1-2; D not certain. The CDR3 loop spans 11 amino acids. Per the germline V gene, CDR1 is MNHNY and CDR2 is SVGAGI (reference sequence). V dropped 5 bases and J dropped 2 bases, with 3 bases sitting between them.

The chain carries TRBV9 and TRBJ2-7, with 7 nucleotides matching TRBD2. Germline V CDR1 and CDR2: SGDLS, YYNGEE. This CDR3 contains 13 residues. The V and J ends lost 4 bases and 5 bases, in that order; junction bases with no gene match: 6. The CDR3 DNA reads TGTGCCAGCAGCCCGGGAGGAGTACACGAGCAGTACTTC. It is translated as CASSPGGVHEQYF.

The chain uses TRBV7-2 and TRBJ1-2; D is uncertain. Between the trimmed V and J ends, which lost 4 bases and 0 bases, there was a span of 9 bases. The CDR3 totals 14 residues. Germline V lookup: CDR1 SGHTA, CDR2 FQGNSA. The CDR3 sequence is CASSSQGTNYGYTF. CDR3 sequence (DNA): TGTGCCAGCAGCTCCCAAGGAACTAACTATGGCTACACCTTC.

The chain has TRBV19 and TRBJ2-1; the match to TRBD2 covers 7 bases. The junction had 9 bases not matched to a gene; V was cut back by 7 bases and J by 9 bases. CDR1 is LNHDA, CDR2 SQIVND, per germline (reference sequence). The CDR3 sequence is 13 residues long. In DNA, the CDR3 is TGTGCCAGTAAAGCGGGACGCCCCGGTGAGCAGTTCTTC. Its protein is CASKAGRPGEQFF.

The chain recombines TRBV6-5 with TRBJ1-5, with D possibly being TRBD1 (6 bases). Germline loops: CDR1 MNHEY, CDR2 SVGAGI. The V end lost 5 bases, the J end lost 9 bases, and 14 bases lay between the germline ends. This CDR3 has 13 amino acids. CDR3: CASSPDSGRPQHF. The CDR3, as DNA: TGTGCCAGCAGTCCGGACAGCGGGCGGCCCCAGCATTTT.

This chain links TRBV30 with TRBJ1-2, with 7 bases aligning to TRBD1. J lost 5 bases, V lost 3 bases, and 12 bases had no gene match. The CDR3 spans 15 residues. Germline V gene lookup returns CDR1 GTSNPN and CDR2 SVGIG (reference sequence). The CDR3 DNA is TGTGCCTGGAGCCCCCAAAGACAGGGTCGATATGGCTACACCTTC. It encodes CAWSPQRQGRYGYTF.

V is TRBV19 and J is TRBJ2-1; TRBD1 is a possible D gene (6 bases). This CDR3 spans 15 amino acids. The germline V gene encodes CDR1 LNHDA and CDR2 SQIVND (reference sequence). The V end was cut by 6 bases, the J end by 0 bases, with 12 bases between. The CDR3 loop is CASSSTGNSYNEQFF. The CDR3 nucleotides read TGTGCCAGTAGCTCGACAGGAAACTCCTACAATGAGCAGTTCTTC.

The chain couples TRBV6-6 to TRBJ1-4, with D possibly being TRBD1 (6 bases). The CDR3 sequence is 16 residues long. The V gene lost 6 bases and the J gene lost 5 bases, with 19 bases spanning the gap. CDR1 is MNHNY, CDR2 SVGAGI, per germline (reference sequence). The CDR3 region is CASSYQGGGNNEKLFF. CDR3 in DNA: TGTGCCAGCAGCTACCAAGGGGGAGGGAACAATGAAAAACTGTTTTTT.

Concerning this clone: One end of the junction is discordant with germline, which a read error may explain. V and J are TRBV29-1 and TRBJ2-7; 9 nucleotides agree with TRBD2. Germline assignment: CDR1 SQVTM and CDR2 ANQGSEA. This CDR3 is 14 amino acids long. The CDR3 nucleotides are TGCAGCGTTGGGCTGACTAGCGGAACCTACGGGCAGTACTTC. Its translation is CSVGLTSGTYGQYF.

This clone was recorded only once. The chain joins TRBV5-1 to TRBJ2-3, with TRBD2 matching over 11 bases. This CDR3 spans 17 amino acids. CDR1 SGHRS and CDR2 YFSETQ come from the germline V gene. V shed 4 bases and J 2 bases; nucleotides not matched to a gene: 9. The CDR3 coding sequence is TGCGCCAGCAGCGACTCTAGCGGGAGGACTTTCACAGATACGCAGTATTTT. It translates to CASSDSSGRTFTDTQYF.

Points on this clone: The same CDR3 arises from other DNA sequences in this sample as well. This rearrangement joins TRBV5-1 to TRBJ2-5, with D maybe TRBD1 (8 bases). Germline V gene sequence: CDR1 SGHRS, CDR2 YFSETQ. CDR3 length: 14 amino acids. The V and J ends lost 0 bases and 4 bases respectively, with 10 bases between them. CDR3 nucleotides: TGCGCCAGCAGCTTGGACAGGGGGGGAGAGACCCAGTACTTC. Protein product: CASSLDRGGETQYF.

The table lists this clone with a count of one. This rearrangement joins TRBV4-3 to TRBJ2-1; TRBD2 agrees at 14 bases. V gave up 0 bases and J gave up 7 bases; unmatched junction bases: 5. The CDR3 runs to 17 residues. Germline CDR1 and CDR2: LGHNA and YSLEER. In DNA form, the CDR3 reads TGCGCCAGCAGCCAAGAGCCGGGACTAGCGGGAGTTAATGAGCAGTTCTTC. This sequence encodes CASSQEPGLAGVNEQFF.

V usage is TRBV28 and J usage is TRBJ2-7; weak D call: TRBD2 (6 bases). Germline CDR1 is MDHEN and CDR2 is SYDVKM. V was trimmed by 8 bases and J by 3 bases, leaving 14 bases between them. This CDR3 region has 13 residues. This CDR3 is CASLSPTSYEQYF. The CDR3, as DNA: TGTGCCAGCCTGAGCCCGACTAGCTACGAGCAGTACTTC. Variable domain in full (rest from reference TRBV28 and TRBJ2-7): DVKVTQSSRYLVKRTGEKVFLECVQDMDHENMFWYRQDPGLGLRLIYFSYDVKMKEKGDIPEGYSVSREKKERFSLILESASTNQTSMYLCASLSPTSYEQYFGPGTRLTVT.

V usage is TRBV7-9 and J usage is TRBJ2-6; D uncertain. Per the germline V gene, CDR1 is SEHNR and CDR2 is FQNEAQ (reference sequence). There are 17 residues in the CDR3. Deletions cut 1 base from V and 0 bases from J, with 10 bases between. CDR3 sequence: CASSLDSRRSGANVLTF. The CDR3 coding sequence is TGTGCCAGCAGCTTAGACAGCCGTCGCTCTGGGGCCAACGTCCTGACTTTC.

The chain couples TRBV11-2 to TRBJ2-7, with D possibly being TRBD1 or TRBD2 (5 bases each). Trimming stripped 6 bases from V and 2 bases from J, with 14 bases between. The CDR3 is made up of 14 amino acids. Germline V lookup: CDR1 SGHAT, CDR2 FQNNGV. This CDR3 reads CASRSPGRTYEQYF. CDR3 bases: TGTGCCAGCAGATCCCCGGGACGGACCTACGAGCAGTACTTC.

The genes are TRBV2 and TRBJ2-5; 10 bases fit TRBD1. The CDR3 runs 14 residues. The V and J ends lost 10 bases and 5 bases, in that order; junction bases with no gene match: 10. Germline CDR1 and CDR2: SNHLY and FYNNEI. DNA of the CDR3: TGTGCCAACGGGCGGGACAGGGGTTCGGAGACCCAGTACTTC. Its translation: CANGRDRGSETQYF.

The chain has TRBV4-1 and TRBJ2-7, with D unresolved. CDR1 MGHRA and CDR2 YSYEKL come from the germline V gene. Trimming removed 0 bases from V and 6 bases from J, with 21 bases in between. The length of the CDR3 is 17 residues. DNA of the CDR3: TGCGCCAGCAGCCAAGATATGGCGGCTACGGGCTTGGGCGAGCAGTACTTC. This encodes CASSQDMAATGLGEQYF.